The entry that follows covers one TCR beta chain sequence. Germline-derived CDR1 and CDR2 are MGHRA and YSYEKL. This CDR3 contains 16 residues. The V and J ends lost 1 base and 7 bases, in that order; junction bases with no gene match: 7. The sample is drawn from a study of T cell changes during pregnancy in multiple sclerosis. Only in-frame clones appear in the TCRdb table, and some are missing; sequencing was by immunoSEQ multiplex PCR. The sample has about 39,000 clones, about 94% seen once. The rearrangement uses TRBV4-1 and TRBJ2-1; 10 nucleotides agree with TRBD2. Material: peripheral blood, obtained in the third trimester of pregnancy. The source is a female donor with multiple sclerosis, enrolled in a pregnancy study. CDR3 nucleotide sequence: TGCGCCAGCAGCCAAGTGATACGGACTAGCGGAAATGAGCAGTTCTTC. This sequence encodes CASSQVIRTSGNEQFF.